Below, 32 T cell receptor beta chains from the same sample are listed, as sequenced in a study of blood T cells in healthy people across ages (dated by TCRdb to about 2015). The library was obtained by 5' RACE. A second PCR of roughly 7 to 12 cycles was run with a J-beta primer mix and a sample-barcoded 5' primer. The public reads were reprocessed in TCRdb via fastp at Q25 and MiXCR, keeping in-frame beta chains. Records with the same CDR3 protein are collapsed into one entry carrying the most frequent genes and DNA. The sample table holds over 1,500,000 distinct CDR3 sequences, of which about two fifths were seen once. The ten largest clones take up under 30% of the sample. Material: blood. The source of these receptors is a human donor in good health.

V is TRBV5-1 and J is TRBJ2-1; D unresolved. V dropped 0 bases and J dropped 3 bases, with 13 bases sitting between them. This CDR3 region has 16 residues. Germline V gene lookup returns CDR1 SGHRS and CDR2 YFSETQ. The CDR3 nucleotides are TGCGCCAGCAGCTTGGTCAAACAAACCTTCTACAATGAGCAGTTCTTC. Translated: CASSLVKQTFYNEQFF.

This clonotype was detected only a few times. CDR3 in amino acids: CASSPIETGGLDGYTF. As DNA, the CDR3 is TGTGCCAGCAGCCCCATTGAGACAGGGGGACTGGACGGCTACACCTTC. The chain recombines TRBV6-6 with TRBJ1-2; 9 bases map to TRBD1. The junction had 16 bases not matched to a gene; V was cut back by 6 bases and J by 8 bases. There are 16 residues in the CDR3. CDR1 and CDR2 from the germline V gene are MNHNY and SVGAGI (reference sequence).

V usage is TRBV27 and J usage is TRBJ2-1; a possible D gene is TRBD2 (6 bases). V was cut by 6 bases and J by 6 bases, with 18 bases left in between. CDR3 length: 15 amino acids. Germline loops: CDR1 MNHEY, CDR2 SMNVEV (reference sequence). Here the CDR3 DNA reads TGTGCCAGCAGCAGAGTAAGGCGGGGTCTCAATGAGCAGTTCTTC. As protein: CASSRVRRGLNEQFF.

The rearrangement uses TRBV6-5 and TRBJ2-4; a weak D match, TRBD2 (7 bases). V lost 2 bases to trimming and J lost 12 bases, with 17 bases between them. Germline V gene data show CDR1 as MNHEY and CDR2 as SVGAGI. The CDR3 has 14 residues. The DNA of the CDR3 is TGTGCCAGCAGTTACGGGAGGGGACATCCAAGTCAGTACTTC. Protein: CASSYGRGHPSQYF.

This clonotype has just one count. Its ends do not fully match the called genes, so a read error is possible. The genes are TRBV5-5 and TRBJ1-2; the D is unclear. The CDR3 extends over 15 amino acids. Germline assignment: CDR1 SGHKS and CDR2 YYEKEE (reference sequence). CDR3: CASSLGQWDNYGYAF. CDR3 DNA: TGTGCCAGCAGCTTGGGGCAGTGGGATAACTATGGCTACGCCTTC.

This rearrangement joins TRBV5-1 to TRBJ1-6; TRBD1 might be the D (6 bases). V was trimmed by 4 bases and J by 8 bases, leaving 16 bases between them. The germline V gene has CDR1 SGHRS and CDR2 YFSETQ. The CDR3 extends over 15 amino acids. The DNA for the CDR3 is TGCGCCAGCAGCCTATCCTCGACAGGAGATTCACCCCTCCACTTT. Translated: CASSLSSTGDSPLHF.

The chain joins TRBV28 to TRBJ1-5; D remains unclear. The germline V gene has CDR1 MDHEN and CDR2 SYDVKM. This CDR3 is 11 amino acids long. The V and J ends lost 3 bases and 9 bases respectively, with 6 bases between them. Here the CDR3 DNA reads TGTGCCAGCAGTTTCATAGGGCCCCAGCATTTT. Encoded protein: CASSFIGPQHF.

CDR3: CASSQLGTANEKLFF. CDR3 sequence (DNA): TGCGCCAGCAGCCAGCTCGGGACAGCTAATGAAAAACTGTTTTTT. This chain links TRBV4-1 with TRBJ1-4; TRBD1 matches 7 bases. The J segment lost 3 bases and the V segment lost 3 bases, leaving 4 bases of the junction unmatched. The CDR3 has 15 amino acids. Germline V gene data show CDR1 as MGHRA and CDR2 as YSYEKL.

The genes are TRBV4-2 and TRBJ2-7; D call uncertain. The germline CDR1 and CDR2 sequences are LGHNA and YNFKEQ. Trimming removed 1 base from V and 3 bases from J, with 13 bases in between. The length of the CDR3 is 15 residues. The CDR3 nucleotides read TGTGCCAGCAGCCAAGGACCCCCCCGAGTCTACGAGCAGTACTTC. It specifies CASSQGPPRVYEQYF.

This clonotype has at least ten counts. The chain has TRBV2 and TRBJ2-1, with unresolved D. V gave up 2 bases and J gave up 10 bases, with 12 bases separating them. CDR1 is SNHLY and CDR2 is FYNNEI in the germline V gene. The CDR3 runs 13 residues. CDR3 in DNA: TGTGCCAGCAGTGAACCGTTCCGAGTGGAGCAGTTCTTC. As protein: CASSEPFRVEQFF.

The chain joins TRBV5-1 to TRBJ2-1; D is ambiguous. Germline V gene sequence: CDR1 SGHRS, CDR2 YFSETQ. V was clipped by 1 base and J by 2 bases, with 13 bases between them. This CDR3 has 16 amino acids. The CDR3 sequence: CASSLSPLGTYNEQFF. CDR3 in DNA: TGCGCCAGCAGCTTGTCTCCCCTCGGCACCTACAATGAGCAGTTCTTC.

This clonotype was counted only a few times. The chain uses TRBV4-2 and TRBJ2-5, with TRBD1 identical over 7 bases. The junction had 5 bases not matched to a gene; V was cut back by 2 bases and J by 2 bases. Germline-derived CDR1 and CDR2 are LGHNA and YNFKEQ. The CDR3 has 15 amino acids. CDR3 sequence (DNA): TGTGCCAGCAGCCAAAGGGACAGCAATCAAGAGACCCAGTACTTC. Residues: CASSQRDSNQETQYF.

The genes are TRBV20-1 and TRBJ1-4; D unresolved. Trimming removed 0 bases at V and 6 bases at J, with 14 bases between. This CDR3 has 15 amino acids. CDR1 is DFQATT and CDR2 is SNEGSKA in the germline V gene (reference sequence). The CDR3 DNA is TGCAGTGCTAGAGATTCCGGACGGATGGATGAAAAACTGTTTTTT. Protein product: CSARDSGRMDEKLFF.

This clonotype occurred a few times. The chain employs TRBV4-2 and TRBJ2-5, with D possibly matching TRBD2 (5 bases). The V and J ends lost 0 bases and 13 bases respectively, with 15 bases between them. Germline CDR1 reads LGHNA; CDR2 reads YNFKEQ. There are 13 residues in the CDR3. This CDR3 is CASSQDSGRGLYF. CDR3 nucleotide sequence: TGTGCCAGCAGCCAAGATTCGGGGAGAGGGCTGTACTTC.

The table lists this clonotype with many counts. The chain recombines TRBV29-1 with TRBJ2-3; 8 bases align to TRBD1. This CDR3 is 13 amino acids long. Germline values: CDR1 SQVTM, CDR2 ANQGSEA. V lost 8 bases to trimming and J lost 1 base; unmatched junction nucleotides: 5. CDR3 amino acids: CSLRDRRTDTQYF. CDR3 nucleotide sequence: TGCAGCCTACGGGACAGGCGCACAGATACGCAGTATTTT.

This clonotype has only one observation. The V call is TRBV3-1, the J call TRBJ1-1; no clear D. This CDR3 is 13 amino acids long. The germline CDR1 and CDR2 sequences are LGHDT and YNNKEL (reference sequence). Trimming shortened V by 1 base and J by 6 bases, and 9 bases separated the two germline ends. DNA of the CDR3: TGTGCCAGCAGCCAAGTCCCCGAAGCTGAAGCTTTCTTT. Encoded protein: CASSQVPEAEAFF.

The chain has TRBV29-1 and TRBJ2-1; D remains ambiguous. Trimming cost V 7 bases and J 5 bases, with 18 bases left between them. The CDR3 totals 14 residues. Germline loops: CDR1 SQVTM, CDR2 ANQGSEA. Written as DNA, the CDR3 is TGCAGCGCCGCCGGTGCCCCCAAGAACAATGAGCAGTTCTTC. It translates to CSAAGAPKNNEQFF.

This chain uses TRBV20-1 with TRBJ1-6; 8 bases match TRBD1. After removal of 0 bases from V and 11 bases from J, the junction contained 12 bases not matched to a gene. Germline V gene lookup returns CDR1 DFQATT and CDR2 SNEGSKA (reference sequence). This CDR3 has 16 amino acids. The CDR3 protein is CSARDRGRFEWAPLHF. The CDR3 DNA is TGCAGTGCTAGAGACAGGGGGCGTTTCGAGTGGGCACCCCTCCACTTT.

The genes are TRBV7-9 and TRBJ1-1; 12 bases align to TRBD1. Germline-derived CDR1 and CDR2 are SEHNR and FQNEAQ (reference sequence). This CDR3 has 16 amino acids. With V trimmed by 9 bases and J by 0 bases, 8 bases remained unmatched. CDR3 DNA sequence: TGTGCCAGTTCTTCCGGGACAGGGGGCATGAACACTGAAGCTTTCTTT. Translated: CASSSGTGGMNTEAFF.

The chain carries TRBV6-6 and TRBJ1-6; weak D call: TRBD1 (5 bases). CDR1 is MNHNY and CDR2 is SVGAGI in the germline V gene (reference sequence). V lost 0 bases and J lost 10, with 13 bases in between. This CDR3 has 15 residues. DNA of the CDR3: TGTGCCAGCAGTTACTCGGGGGGAAAAGGCTCACCCCTCCACTTT. Translated: CASSYSGGKGSPLHF.

The chain uses TRBV15 and TRBJ2-1, with 7 bases aligning to TRBD2. CDR1 is LNHNV and CDR2 is YYDKDF in the germline V gene (reference sequence). V trimming: 8 bases; J trimming: 3 bases; junction bases outside the gene matches: 13. The CDR3 loop spans 16 amino acids. The CDR3 spells CATWGRTRDFYNEQFF. CDR3 coding DNA: TGTGCCACCTGGGGGAGGACTAGGGACTTCTACAATGAGCAGTTCTTC.

This clonotype was seen a few times. V and J are TRBV7-9 and TRBJ2-3; weak D call: TRBD2 (5 bases). The length of the CDR3 is 14 residues. Between the trimmed V and J ends, which lost 5 bases and 2 bases, there was a span of 11 bases. Per the germline V gene, CDR1 is SEHNR and CDR2 is FQNEAQ (reference sequence). The CDR3 DNA reads as TGTGCCAGCAGCCCGGGATTTGACACAGATACGCAGTATTTT. The encoded protein is CASSPGFDTDTQYF. The whole variable domain, remainder taken from reference TRBV7-9 and TRBJ2-3, is DTGVSQNPRHKITKRGQNVTFRCDPISEHNRLYWYRQTLGQGPEFLTYFQNEAQLEKSRLLSDRFSAERPKGSFSTLEIQRTEQGDSAMYLCASSPGFDTDTQYFGPGTRLTVL.

This clonotype was seen repeatedly, ten times or more. The chain couples TRBV6-5 to TRBJ2-7, with D possibly being TRBD1 (6 bases). Germline values: CDR1 MNHEY, CDR2 SVGAGI. The germline V and J ends were trimmed by 6 bases and 6 bases, with 15 bases remaining between them. CDR3 length: 13 amino acids. The CDR3 here is CASRAGQLTEQYF. The CDR3 nucleotides read TGTGCCAGCAGAGCCGGACAGCTGACCGAGCAGTACTTC.

Only a few counts were recorded for this clonotype. This chain connects TRBV12-3 or TRBV12-4 to TRBJ1-2; D unresolved. The CDR3 covers 14 residues. Trimming left V 6 bases short and J 5 bases short, with 16 bases between. CDR3 DNA: TGTGCCAGCAGCCTAACTATGGGGTTATATGGCTACACCTTC. Its translation is CASSLTMGLYGYTF.

Only a few counts were recorded for this clonotype. The genes are TRBV7-2 and TRBJ2-5; 8 bases line up with TRBD2. The junction had 8 bases not matched to a gene; V was cut back by 6 bases and J by 5 bases. This CDR3 has 14 amino acids. Germline values: CDR1 SGHTA, CDR2 FQGNSA. CDR3 sequence: CASRGTRGGETQYF. The CDR3, as DNA: TGTGCCAGCAGGGGGACTAGGGGCGGGGAGACCCAGTACTTC.

The chain has TRBV29-1 and TRBJ1-1, with D possibly TRBD1 on 5 matching bases. Trimming took 5 bases from V and 5 from J, leaving 12 bases between them. This CDR3 comprises 12 residues. Germline V gene lookup returns CDR1 SQVTM and CDR2 ANQGSEA. The CDR3 nucleotides are TGCAGCGTTCATCAGGGAGGAACTGAAGCTTTCTTT. It specifies CSVHQGGTEAFF.

This clonotype was recorded many times. This sequence joins TRBV7-9 and TRBJ2-1; 7 bases line up with TRBD2. The germline V gene encodes CDR1 SEHNR and CDR2 FQNEAQ (reference sequence). The CDR3 loop spans 16 amino acids. V lost 5 bases to trimming and J lost 3 bases; unmatched junction nucleotides: 10. The CDR3 reads CASSAQAAGNYNEQFF. The CDR3 bases are TGTGCCAGCAGCGCTCAGGCAGCGGGGAACTACAATGAGCAGTTCTTC.

The gene calls are TRBV20-1 and TRBJ2-1; 9 bases agree with TRBD2. CDR1 is DFQATT, CDR2 SNEGSKA, per germline (reference sequence). The CDR3 covers 15 residues. V dropped 2 bases and J dropped 6; count of bases not matched to a gene: 8. The CDR3 is CSARWGTSTSNEQFF. In nucleotides, the CDR3 is TGCAGTGCTAGATGGGGGACTAGCACTTCCAATGAGCAGTTCTTC.

The chain joins TRBV10-3 to TRBJ2-7; 9 nucleotides line up with TRBD1. V dropped 3 bases and J dropped 1; count of bases not matched to a gene: 13. Germline CDR1 ENHRY, CDR2 SYGVKD. The CDR3 spans 18 residues. The CDR3 coding sequence is TGTGCCATCAGTGAATTGGGACAGGGAGTAGGGTTTTCCTACGAGCAGTACTTC. Protein sequence: CAISELGQGVGFSYEQYF.

In its sample, this clonotype was seen a few times. The chain employs TRBV4-1 and TRBJ1-1; maybe TRBD1 (5 bases). This CDR3 has 14 amino acids. V gave up 3 bases and J gave up 0 bases, with 8 bases separating them. Germline V gene data show CDR1 as MGHRA and CDR2 as YSYEKL. The CDR3, as DNA: TGCGCCAGCAGCCAGACGGGGCTGAACACTGAAGCTTTCTTT. As protein: CASSQTGLNTEAFF.

The chain combines TRBV5-1 with TRBJ1-2; 8 bases line up with TRBD1. This CDR3 contains 14 residues. V lost 5 bases to trimming and J lost 0 bases; unmatched junction nucleotides: 3. The germline CDR1 and CDR2 sequences are SGHRS and YFSETQ. The CDR3 protein is CASRLDRANYGYTF. The CDR3 coding sequence is TGCGCCAGCAGACTGGACAGGGCTAACTATGGCTACACCTTC.

The chain has TRBV7-2 and TRBJ2-5; possibly TRBD2 for D (5 bases). Germline CDR1 SGHTA, CDR2 FQGNSA. V was trimmed by 3 bases and J by 1 base, leaving 15 bases between them. The CDR3 consists of 16 residues. DNA for the CDR3: TGTGCCAGCAGCTTTAGTGGGGTGGGGAGCCAAGAGACCCAGTACTTC. As protein: CASSFSGVGSQETQYF.